This T cell receptor (beta chain) was recovered during a study of blood T cell repertoires in COVID-19. Across the whole study: Spain, Italy and the United States supplied samples that represented acute and convalescent COVID-19. T cells, B-cell-depleted T cells, or PBMCs supplied cDNA or gDNA.

From germline, CDR1 is SGHNT and CDR2 YYREEE (reference sequence). The CDR3 extends over 16 amino acids. V was clipped by 1 base and J by 9 bases; unmatched bases: 7. In the authors' workflow: The authors estimated nucleated cell counts from reference gene primer amplification. The repertoire was sequenced with immunoSEQ multiplex PCR; TCRdb's copy has only in-frame clones and lacks some. From that table come the V and J calls and clone size; the DNA was used to work out D and trimming. The sample shows under 250,000 clones, 86% of them seen only once. The chain uses TRBV5-4 and TRBJ2-1; 13 bases align to TRBD2. The receptor was derived from a man in his sixties with acute or convalescent COVID-19. The sequenced sample consisted of peripheral blood. CDR3 in amino acids: CASSLPGLAGSGEQFF. CDR3 in DNA: TGTGCCAGCAGCTTGCCGGGACTAGCGGGATCGGGTGAGCAGTTCTTC.